Here is one T cell receptor beta chain with its context. CDR1 is LGHNA, CDR2 YNFKEQ, per germline. J was trimmed by 4 bases and V by 4 bases; bases with no gene match: 8. The length of the CDR3 is 17 residues. The data derive from a study of human T cells and chemical hapten exposure. Noted time point: patch test 1, 2 weeks after DPC sensitization. Regarding treatment: therapeutic diphenylcyclopropenone sensitization with weekly scalp DPC. Using its own MiXCR run on the RACE reads, TCRdb lists one record per CDR3 protein. The table includes around 120,000 distinct CDR3 sequences, 12% to 15% detected once.

The source material was whole blood, sampled in connection with sensitization to the hapten diphenylcyclopropenone (DPC). The V call is TRBV4-2, the J call TRBJ2-6; TRBD1 agrees at 9 bases. The sequence derives from a man between 18 and 29 years old with alopecia areata. Some clones in this sample may be carry-over from other donors' samples. CDR3 region: CASSPDRGRLGANVLTF. The CDR3, as DNA: TGTGCCAGCAGCCCGGACAGGGGCCGATTGGGGGCCAACGTCCTGACTTTC.